Listed here are 13 T cell receptor beta chains from one sample, sequenced in a study of CD8+CD57+ T cells in acquired aplastic anemia. The patients chosen for sequencing had shown expansion of CD8+CD57+ cells (detected by flow cytometry). TCR beta VDJ and CDR3 profiles were obtained from a genomic DNA template. MiXCR, applied by TCRdb to the reads, yields one record per CDR3 protein. Altogether 260,000 or so distinct CDR3 sequences are present, 47% being singletons, with the ten largest covering less than 9%. What was sequenced was sorted CD4+, CD8+, or CD8+CD57+ T cells (not recorded which) from PBMCs. The source is a human donor with aplastic anemia.

The chain carries TRBV27 and TRBJ1-5; D perhaps matches TRBD1 (5 bases). V lost 5 bases to trimming and J lost 0 bases, with 8 bases between them. This CDR3 spans 14 amino acids. The germline gives CDR1 MNHEY, CDR2 SMNVEV (reference sequence). The CDR3 reads CASSQGYSNQPQHF. The DNA of the CDR3 is TGTGCCAGCAGTCAGGGATATAGCAATCAGCCCCAGCATTTT.

The J gene is TRBJ2-2, the V gene TRBV5-6, with D hard to call. This CDR3 region has 16 residues. Germline V gene data show CDR1 as SGHDT and CDR2 as YYEEEE. V dropped 0 bases and J dropped 0 bases, with 9 bases sitting between them. CDR3 sequence reads: CASSLASATNTGELFF. The CDR3 DNA follows: TGTGCCAGCAGCTTGGCATCAGCCACGAACACCGGGGAGCTGTTTTTT.

The table lists this clonotype with many counts. The rearrangement uses TRBV6-5 and TRBJ2-7, with unresolved D. Germline V gene data show CDR1 as MNHEY and CDR2 as SVGAGI. The V end lost 0 bases, the J end lost 6 bases, and 6 bases lay between the germline ends. This CDR3 has 12 residues. The CDR3 region is CASSYSSGEQYF. The CDR3 nucleotides are TGTGCCAGCAGTTACTCCTCGGGCGAGCAGTACTTC.

This clonotype was counted at least ten times. The chain recombines TRBV7-2 with TRBJ2-3; 9 bases fit TRBD1. Looked up from germline, CDR1 is SGHTA and CDR2 is FQGNSA. The CDR3 has 16 amino acids. V trimming: 4 bases; J trimming: 1 base; junction bases outside the gene matches: 6. CDR3 DNA sequence: TGTGCCAGCAGCTCCACGGACAGGGGTGGCACAGATACGCAGTATTTT. Translating gives CASSSTDRGGTDTQYF. The complete variable domain, with remaining parts taken from reference TRBV7-2 and TRBJ2-3, reads GAGVSQSPSNKVTEKGKDVELRCDPISGHTALYWYRQSLGQGLEFLIYFQGNSAPDKSGLPSDRFSAERTGGSVSTLTIQRTQQEDSAVYLCASSSTDRGGTDTQYFGPGTRLTVL.

The chain links TRBV5-1 to TRBJ2-7; D may be TRBD1 (6 bases). Trimming cost V 5 bases and J 5 bases, with 17 bases left between them. This CDR3 has 14 residues. CDR1 and CDR2 (germline): SGHRS, YFSETQ. The CDR3 bases are TGCGCCAGCAGAACAGGGAGTATCCTCGACGAGCAGTACTTC. Amino acid sequence: CASRTGSILDEQYF.

This clonotype has ten or more counts. This chain joins TRBV5-1 and TRBJ2-2; D possibly corresponds to TRBD2 (5 bases). The germline CDR1 and CDR2 sequences are SGHRS and YFSETQ. CDR3 length: 15 amino acids. The germline V and J ends were trimmed by 3 bases and 0 bases, with 9 bases remaining between them. The chain's CDR3 is CASSSDWPNTGELFF. The DNA for the CDR3 is TGCGCCAGCAGCTCGGACTGGCCGAACACCGGGGAGCTGTTTTTT. Full variable domain (outside the CDR3, taken from reference TRBV5-1 and TRBJ2-2): KAGVTQTPRYLIKTRGQQVTLSCSPISGHRSVSWYQQTPGQGLQFLFEYFSETQRNKGNFPGRFSGRQFSNSRSEMNVSTLELGDSALYLCASSSDWPNTGELFFGEGSRLTVL.

This clonotype has more than one count but fewer than ten. The rearrangement links TRBV12-3 or TRBV12-4 to TRBJ2-2; 9 bases map to TRBD1. CDR3 length: 16 amino acids. The V and J ends lost 7 bases and 6 bases, in that order; junction bases with no gene match: 12. The CDR3, as DNA: TGTGCCAGCAACTCCGGGACAGGGTATGGTCCCGGGGAGCTGTTTTTT. Translation gives CASNSGTGYGPGELFF.

This clonotype showed up just a few times. The rearrangement links TRBV27 to TRBJ2-3; 8 bases match TRBD2. The CDR3 is 15 amino acids. V lost 4 bases and J lost 6; bases outside the gene matches: 9. CDR1 is MNHEY and CDR2 is SMNVEV in the germline V gene (reference sequence). Here the CDR3 reads CASSSDGRALDTQYF. The CDR3 bases are TGTGCCAGCAGTTCGGACGGGAGGGCCTTGGATACGCAGTATTTT.

This clonotype was counted a few times. The DNA for the CDR3 is TGTGCCAGCAGCTTGGTGCGTACAACTAATGAAAAACTGTTTTTT. Protein sequence: CASSLVRTTNEKLFF. This chain links TRBV5-5 with TRBJ1-4, with D unclear. This CDR3 contains 15 residues. The ends were cut back, 0 bases at V and 0 bases at J, with 6 bases in the middle. Looked up from germline, CDR1 is SGHKS and CDR2 is YYEKEE (reference sequence). Filled out from reference TRBV5-5 and TRBJ1-4, the complete variable domain reads DAGVTQSPTHLIKTRGQQVTLRCSPISGHKSVSWYQQVLGQGPQFIFQYYEKEERGRGNFPDRFSARQFPNYSSELNVNALLLGDSALYLCASSLVRTTNEKLFFGSGTQLSVL.

Points on this clonotype: The junction differs from germline at one of its ends, possibly a read error. The chain uses TRBV7-9 and TRBJ2-7, with D possibly TRBD2 on 6 matching bases. The CDR3 has 15 residues. From germline, CDR1 is SEHNR and CDR2 FQNEAQ (reference sequence). CDR3 coding DNA: TGTGCCAGCAGCTTACGGGACTTCGGATCCTACGGGCAGTACTTC. It is translated as CASSLRDFGSYGQYF.

On this clonotype itself: At one boundary the junction diverges from the germline segment, which might be a read error. The J gene is TRBJ2-1, the V gene TRBV10-3, with D unclear. This CDR3 is 15 amino acids long. CDR1 is ENHRY and CDR2 is SYGVKD in the germline V gene. The CDR3, as DNA: TGTGCCAGCAGTGAGGTCTTACCCCTCTCCTACGAGCAGTTCTTC. It is translated as CASSEVLPLSYEQFF.

This clonotype was recorded at least ten times. The rearrangement joins TRBV14 to TRBJ2-3, with 12 positions matching TRBD2. The trim removed 4 bases at V and 2 bases at J, leaving 1 base unmatched. The CDR3 covers 15 residues. Germline-derived CDR1 and CDR2 are SGHDN and FVKESK. CDR3 amino acids: CASSRTSGVTDTQYF. Here the CDR3 DNA reads TGTGCCAGCAGCCGGACTAGCGGGGTCACAGATACGCAGTATTTT. The full variable domain, with the rest looked up from reference TRBV14 and TRBJ2-3, is EAGVTQFPSHSVIEKGQTVTLRCDPISGHDNLYWYRRVMGKEIKFLLHFVKESKQDESGMPNNRFLAERTGGTYSTLKVQPAELEDSGVYFCASSRTSGVTDTQYFGPGTRLTVL.

V and J are TRBV19 and TRBJ1-4, with D unclear. The CDR3 length is 11 residues. Germline assignment: CDR1 LNHDA and CDR2 SQIVND (reference sequence). With 7 bases removed from V and 8 bases from J, the gap between germline ends came to 8 bases. The DNA of the CDR3 is TGTGCCAGTAACAAAGGGGAAAAACTGTTTTTT. This encodes CASNKGEKLFF.